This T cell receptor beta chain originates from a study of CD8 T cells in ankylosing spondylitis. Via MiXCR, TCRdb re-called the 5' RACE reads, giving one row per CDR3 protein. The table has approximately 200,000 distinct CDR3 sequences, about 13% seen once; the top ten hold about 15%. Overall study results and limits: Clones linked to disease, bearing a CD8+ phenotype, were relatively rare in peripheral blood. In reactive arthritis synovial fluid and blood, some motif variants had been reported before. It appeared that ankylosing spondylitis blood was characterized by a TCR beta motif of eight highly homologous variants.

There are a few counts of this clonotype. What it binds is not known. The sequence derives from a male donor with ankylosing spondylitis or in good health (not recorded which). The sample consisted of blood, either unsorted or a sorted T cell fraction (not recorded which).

The CDR3, as DNA: TGCGCCAGCAGCCAATACGGACAGGGGCCTAGCACAGATACGCAGTATTTT. It codes for CASSQYGQGPSTDTQYF. The J gene is TRBJ2-3, the V gene TRBV4-1, with 9 bases matching TRBD1. The CDR3 consists of 17 residues. V trimming: 2 bases; J trimming: 0 bases; junction bases outside the gene matches: 6. Germline lookup yields CDR1 MGHRA and CDR2 YSYEKL.